This entry is about one T cell receptor beta chain. Its antigen is unidentified. The same CDR3 also results from other DNA sequences found in this sample. The data derive from a study of cytomegalovirus exposure and HLA in healthy donors. Points from the study as a whole: Reportedly, fewer N-insertions than the approximately 650-donor mean appeared in an Asian-associated ancestry cluster in a later analysis. A later analysis linked more than 15,000 TCR beta sequences to HLA alleles at 0.05 false discovery rate. When presence/absence was analysed, sequencing depth was taken to be roughly uniform across donors. Information on immune exposure was restricted to one variable (CMV serostatus).

The study ran its PCR with 60 Vbeta and 13 Jbeta primers. Assay used: immunoSEQ multiplex PCR; TCRdb lists only in-frame clones, some missing. Among approximately 150,000 clones listed, 75% to 85% were seen once. V lost 3 bases, J lost 5 bases, and 21 bases lay in between. Germline loops: CDR1 SGHDT, CDR2 YYEEEE. The CDR3 length is 17 residues. This sequence originates from a human donor in good health. The chain combines TRBV5-6 with TRBJ2-1, with D possibly matching TRBD1 (5 bases). Sequencing input: PBMCs. CDR3 protein: CASSSDPGRWGHNEQFF. The CDR3 coding sequence is TGTGCCAGCAGCTCAGACCCCGGACGCTGGGGCCACAATGAGCAGTTCTTC. Based on the CDR3 plus reference TRBV5-6 and TRBJ2-1, the full variable domain is DAGVTQSPTHLIKTRGQQVTLRCSPKSGHDTVSWYQQALGQGPQFIFQYYEEEERQRGNFPDRFSGHQFPNYSSELNVNALLLGDSALYLCASSSDPGRWGHNEQFFGPGTRLTVL.